Below are 23 T cell receptor beta chains sequenced from a single sample in a study of OX40 agonist ivuxolimab in advanced cancers. Generated by immunoSEQ multiplex PCR, the TCRdb table keeps only in-frame clones and is missing some. The repertoire holds tens of thousands of clones, with around 90% as singletons. This specimen consisted of CD4+ or CD8+ T cells sorted from blood, obtained in a trial of the OX40 agonist ivuxolimab. These receptors were collected from an adult with an advanced solid tumor such as melanoma, head and neck, liver or kidney cancer.

The CDR3 nucleotides read TGTGCCAGCAGCTTAGAGGGGGGCTACGAGCAGTACTTC. Encoded protein: CASSLEGGYEQYF. This chain uses TRBV7-9 with TRBJ2-7; D may be TRBD1 or TRBD2 (6 bases each). Trimming cost V 1 base and J 3 bases, with 7 bases left between them. From germline, CDR1 is SEHNR and CDR2 FQNEAQ (reference sequence). The CDR3 is 13 residues long.

The rearrangement uses TRBV6-5 and TRBJ2-7; D is ambiguous. Germline CDR1 reads MNHEY; CDR2 reads SVGAGI. This CDR3 comprises 11 residues. V was shortened by 6 bases and J by 4 bases, with 7 bases between the two germline ends. CDR3 loop: CASSTLYEQYF. CDR3 bases: TGTGCCAGCAGCACCCTTTACGAGCAGTACTTC.

The rearrangement links TRBV19 to TRBJ1-1; TRBD1 matches at 12 bases. Trimming at V came to 5 bases and at J to 1 base, leaving 11 bases not matched to a gene. The CDR3 totals 18 residues. Per the germline V gene, CDR1 is LNHDA and CDR2 is SQIVND (reference sequence). The CDR3 is CASSPTGTGGLGNTEAFF. The CDR3 nucleotides are TGTGCCAGTAGTCCGACCGGGACAGGGGGCTTGGGGAACACTGAAGCTTTCTTT.

V and J are TRBV7-2 and TRBJ2-7; the match to TRBD2 covers 13 bases. This CDR3 is 16 amino acids long. CDR1 and CDR2 from the germline V gene are SGHTA and FQGNSA. Trimming at V came to 4 bases and at J to 0 bases, leaving 3 bases not matched to a gene. For the CDR3, the DNA is TGTGCCAGCAGCTGGGGACTAGCGGGGATCTCCTACGAGCAGTACTTC. Its protein is CASSWGLAGISYEQYF.

The chain uses TRBV2 and TRBJ1-4, with TRBD1 matching over 7 bases. The V and J ends lost 6 bases and 7 bases, in that order; junction bases with no gene match: 14. The CDR3 has 16 amino acids. The germline gives CDR1 SNHLY, CDR2 FYNNEI. CDR3 nucleotides: TGTGCCAGCAGCCGGGAATATACAGGGGCTGGTGAAAAACTGTTTTTT. Translated: CASSREYTGAGEKLFF. The variable domain in full, completed from reference TRBV2 and TRBJ1-4, reads EPEVTQTPSHQVTQMGQEVILRCVPISNHLYFYWYRQILGQKVEFLVSFYNNEISEKSEIFDDQFSVERPDGSNFTLKIRSTKLEDSAMYFCASSREYTGAGEKLFFGSGTQLSVL.

The chain uses TRBV19 and TRBJ1-4; possible D gene TRBD1, 5 bases. The CDR3 runs to 14 residues. Germline lookup yields CDR1 LNHDA and CDR2 SQIVND (reference sequence). V lost 3 bases and J lost 8, with 13 bases in between. In nucleotides, the CDR3 is TGTGCCAGTAGTATTTCCCGGGACCGGGAAAAACTGTTTTTT. It yields the protein CASSISRDREKLFF. Drawing the rest from reference TRBV19 and TRBJ1-4, the complete variable domain is DGGITQSPKYLFRKEGQNVTLSCEQNLNHDAMYWYRQDPGQGLRLIYYSQIVNDFQKGDIAEGYSVSREKKESFPLTVTSAQKNPTAFYLCASSISRDREKLFFGSGTQLSVL.

V is TRBV30 and J is TRBJ2-3; no firm D call. Deletions cut 0 bases from V and 3 bases from J, with 4 bases between. CDR3 size: 12 residues. CDR1 GTSNPN and CDR2 SVGIG come from the germline V gene (reference sequence). The CDR3 region has the DNA TGTGCCTGGAGTGTACATACAGATACGCAGTATTTT. This gives the protein CAWSVHTDTQYF.

CDR3 sequence (DNA): TGTGCCAGCAGCTTGGCAGGCAGGGCCTTTGATACGCAGTATTTT. Amino acid sequence: CASSLAGRAFDTQYF. This chain uses TRBV5-4 with TRBJ2-3; D may be TRBD1 (5 bases). Trimming stripped 0 bases from V and 6 bases from J, with 14 bases between. The CDR3 is 15 amino acids. Germline CDR1 and CDR2: SGHNT and YYREEE (reference sequence).

The count of this clone is one. The CDR3 here is CASSFVDEQFF. CDR3 coding DNA: TGTGCCAGCAGCTTTGTTGATGAGCAGTTCTTC. This chain joins TRBV7-3 and TRBJ2-1; D not certain. Germline V gives CDR1 SGHTA, CDR2 FQGTGA. V dropped 3 bases and J dropped 8 bases, with 5 bases sitting between them. The CDR3 loop spans 11 amino acids.

The gene calls are TRBV11-2 and TRBJ1-2; D remains unclear. Germline V lookup: CDR1 SGHAT, CDR2 FQNNGV. The CDR3 runs 12 residues. The V end was cut by 5 bases, the J end by 5 bases, with 9 bases between. The CDR3 sequence: CASSGTVYGYTF. CDR3 in DNA: TGTGCCAGCAGCGGAACAGTTTATGGCTACACCTTC.

The genes are TRBV10-2 and TRBJ1-3; 8 bases align to TRBD1. Trimming took 7 bases from V and 2 from J; bases not matched to a gene: 4. The CDR3 length is 14 residues. Looked up from germline, CDR1 is WSHSY and CDR2 is SAAADI. The CDR3 DNA sequence: TGCGCCAGCAACGACAGGGGAACTGGAAACACCATATATTTT. It specifies CASNDRGTGNTIYF.

The genes are TRBV4-3 and TRBJ2-1; 7 bases fit TRBD2. Losses at the gene ends were 0 bases for V and 0 bases for J; bases not matched to a gene: 5. The CDR3 runs 17 residues. Looked up from germline, CDR1 is LGHNA and CDR2 is YSLEER. The CDR3 region has the DNA TGCGCCAGCAGCCAAGATGGGGGGGGACTCTCCTACAATGAGCAGTTCTTC. Translated: CASSQDGGGLSYNEQFF.

The CDR3 DNA reads as TGTGCCAGCAGTTACGGGACCCAGGCGGACACTGAAGCTTTCTTT. It specifies CASSYGTQADTEAFF. V is TRBV6-5 and J is TRBJ1-1; D may be TRBD1 (5 bases). The CDR3 is 15 residues long. Trimming shortened V by 2 bases and J by 3 bases, and 13 bases separated the two germline ends. Germline CDR1 is MNHEY and CDR2 is SVGAGI.

The chain joins TRBV6-5 to TRBJ2-7; TRBD2 agrees at 8 bases. The length of the CDR3 is 15 residues. V lost 6 bases and J lost 2; bases outside the gene matches: 9. CDR1 MNHEY and CDR2 SVGAGI come from the germline V gene. The CDR3 sequence is CASRDRPGGAYEQYF. The CDR3 coding sequence is TGTGCCAGCAGAGACCGTCCGGGGGGGGCCTACGAGCAGTACTTC.

This clone occurred once. The rearrangement joins TRBV11-3 to TRBJ2-2, with 8 bases aligning to TRBD2. In germline, CDR1 is SGHNT, CDR2 YENEEA. The V gene end was trimmed by 5 bases and the J gene end by 0 bases; junction bases not matched to a gene: 5. The CDR3 runs 16 residues. CDR3 protein: CASSLRAGANTGELFF. The CDR3 DNA reads TGTGCCAGCAGCCTAAGAGCGGGAGCGAACACCGGGGAGCTGTTTTTT.

In DNA form, the CDR3 reads TGTGCCAGCAGCCCGCTCGGCGGGGGGCGGGGGAATGAGCAGTTCTTC. The encoded protein is CASSPLGGGRGNEQFF. The rearrangement uses TRBV7-3 and TRBJ2-1, with 8 bases identical to TRBD2. The CDR3 extends over 16 amino acids. Germline V gives CDR1 SGHTA, CDR2 FQGTGA. Trimming took 5 bases from V and 7 from J; bases not matched to a gene: 13.

This clone was detected only a few times. The chain employs TRBV18 and TRBJ2-7; TRBD1 matches 11 bases. The CDR3 is made up of 14 amino acids. Losses at the gene ends were 3 bases for V and 6 bases for J; bases not matched to a gene: 4. Germline CDR1 and CDR2: KGHSH and LQKENI. DNA for the CDR3: TGTGCCAGCTCACCGGGACAGGGGGTACGCGAGCAGTACTTC. This gives the protein CASSPGQGVREQYF.

V usage is TRBV5-1 and J usage is TRBJ1-1, with D tentatively TRBD1 (5 bases). The V gene's germline CDR1 is SGHRS and CDR2 YFSETQ. This CDR3 contains 15 residues. Trimming removed 4 bases from V and 0 bases from J, with 13 bases in between. The CDR3 region is CASSPQTAMNTEAFF. CDR3 DNA sequence: TGCGCCAGCAGCCCGCAGACAGCTATGAACACTGAAGCTTTCTTT.

The rearrangement links TRBV2 to TRBJ1-5; TRBD1 might be the D (5 bases). V shed 7 bases and J shed 0 bases, with 13 bases lying between them. Germline V gene data show CDR1 as SNHLY and CDR2 as FYNNEI. CDR3 length: 15 amino acids. Written as DNA, the CDR3 is TGTGCCAGCACCAGTGGGGGGACTAGCAATCAGCCCCAGCATTTT. This encodes CASTSGGTSNQPQHF.

The chain is built from TRBV5-1 and TRBJ2-1; D possibly corresponds to TRBD2 (6 bases). Germline lookup yields CDR1 SGHRS and CDR2 YFSETQ. Trimming removed 3 bases at V and 0 bases at J, with 13 bases between. The CDR3 totals 16 residues. CDR3 region: CASSWDLVSSYNEQFF. CDR3 in DNA: TGCGCCAGCAGCTGGGACTTGGTCAGCTCCTACAATGAGCAGTTCTTC. The full variable domain, completed using reference TRBV5-1 and TRBJ2-1, is KAGVTQTPRYLIKTRGQQVTLSCSPISGHRSVSWYQQTPGQGLQFLFEYFSETQRNKGNFPGRFSGRQFSNSRSEMNVSTLELGDSALYLCASSWDLVSSYNEQFFGPGTRLTVL.

The genes are TRBV28 and TRBJ1-2; 9 bases fit TRBD1. Trimming removed 3 bases from V and 8 bases from J; junction bases left unmatched: 7. This CDR3 is 14 amino acids long. From germline, CDR1 is MDHEN and CDR2 SYDVKM. CDR3 nucleotides: TGTGCCAGCAGTTTTTGGGGACAGGGCCGGGGCTACACCTTC. It specifies CASSFWGQGRGYTF.

The chain joins TRBV6-5 to TRBJ2-1; a weak D match, TRBD2 (5 bases). The CDR3 consists of 15 residues. Germline V gives CDR1 MNHEY, CDR2 SVGAGI. V gave up 2 bases and J gave up 7 bases, with 15 bases separating them. CDR3 sequence reads: CASSYAGKGNNEQFF. The CDR3 DNA follows: TGTGCCAGCAGTTACGCCGGGAAAGGGAATAATGAGCAGTTCTTC.

The chain recombines TRBV9 with TRBJ1-3; TRBD1 matches at 8 bases. This CDR3 contains 15 residues. Germline assignment: CDR1 SGDLS and CDR2 YYNGEE. V gave up 4 bases and J gave up 2 bases; unmatched junction bases: 5. The CDR3 is CASSPRQGTGNTIYF. CDR3 in DNA: TGTGCCAGCAGCCCTAGACAGGGGACTGGAAACACCATATATTTT.